One and the same sample provided the 26 T cell receptor beta chains below, sequenced in a study of cytomegalovirus exposure and HLA in healthy donors (dated by TCRdb to between 2016 and 2019). Libraries were made using the immunoSEQ multiplex PCR assay. For the multiplex PCR, a mixture combining 60 forward primers for TCR Vbeta segments and 13 reverse primers for TCR Jbeta segments was used. TCRdb carries this immuneACCESS record with in-frame sequences only. Its versions omit some clonotypes, under half of them owing to an unresolved V gene in the studies checked, with the rest unexplained. A total of around 78,000 clones appear in this sample, roughly 80% of them only once. About 1.1% of the sample belongs to the ten largest clones. Sequencing used PBMCs. The receptors were sampled from a male donor in good health and CMV-seronegative.

The chain recombines TRBV9 with TRBJ1-2; tentative D call: TRBD1 (5 bases). V dropped 6 bases and J dropped 3 bases, with 12 bases sitting between them. Looked up from germline, CDR1 is SGDLS and CDR2 is YYNGEE. This CDR3 contains 13 residues. The CDR3 loop reads CASTGDLDYGYTF. The CDR3 coding sequence is TGTGCCAGCACCGGGGACTTGGACTATGGCTACACCTTC.

This sequence joins TRBV10-2 and TRBJ2-5; 9 bases align to TRBD1. The J call may be mistaken, given a closer DNA end match to TRBJ2-7. The CDR3 covers 16 residues. The germline V gene has CDR1 WSHSY and CDR2 SAAADI. The CDR3 bases are TGCGCCAGCAGTGGGTTTCTAGGACAGGGGTTTTACGAGCAGTACTTC. Its translation is CASSGFLGQGFYEQYF.

The chain uses TRBV5-1 and TRBJ1-1; D is perhaps TRBD1 (5 bases). CDR1 SGHRS and CDR2 YFSETQ come from the germline V gene. V was cut by 1 base and J by 2 bases, with 9 bases left in between. CDR3 length: 14 residues. CDR3 sequence (DNA): TGCGCCAGCAGCTTGACAGGATACAACACTGAAGCTTTCTTT. It translates to CASSLTGYNTEAFF.

This rearrangement joins TRBV5-1 to TRBJ2-3, with TRBD2 identical over 8 bases. Germline CDR1 and CDR2: SGHRS and YFSETQ. J gave up 2 bases and V 7 bases, and 12 bases lay outside the gene matches. CDR3 length: 16 amino acids. The CDR3 bases are TGCGCCAGCTGCAAGCTAGCGGGTTCGGCCACAGATACGCAGTATTTT. As protein: CASCKLAGSATDTQYF.

The chain joins TRBV5-1 to TRBJ1-4, with TRBD1 matching 10 bases. CDR1 and CDR2 (germline): SGHRS, YFSETQ. V lost 3 bases, J lost 7 bases, and 6 bases stayed unmatched. This CDR3 contains 15 residues. CDR3 in amino acids: CASSSTGGSGEKLFF. The CDR3 DNA reads TGCGCCAGCAGCTCGACAGGGGGCTCGGGTGAAAAACTGTTTTTT.

The V and J genes are TRBV5-4 and TRBJ2-7; D is possibly TRBD1 (5 bases). CDR3 length: 14 amino acids. The germline V gene encodes CDR1 SGHNT and CDR2 YYREEE (reference sequence). V was pared by 3 bases and J by 3 bases, with 13 bases between. The CDR3: CASSSKSGIYEQYF. Written as DNA, the CDR3 is TGTGCCAGCAGCTCAAAATCAGGGATCTACGAGCAGTACTTC.

The chain combines TRBV4-1 with TRBJ1-5; D unresolved. V lost 3 bases, J lost 2 bases, and 11 bases lay in between. This CDR3 is built from 15 residues. Germline V lookup: CDR1 MGHRA, CDR2 YSYEKL. CDR3 loop: CASSQNSIGNQPQHF. Written as DNA, the CDR3 is TGCGCCAGCAGCCAGAACAGCATAGGCAATCAGCCCCAGCATTTT.

This clone is deemed medium-sized. The V call is TRBV4-2, the J call TRBJ2-3; 14 bases are a match to TRBD2. From germline, CDR1 is LGHNA and CDR2 YNFKEQ. The CDR3 totals 17 residues. After removal of 4 bases from V and 1 base from J, the junction contained 4 bases not matched to a gene. The CDR3 here is CASSLTSGGEGTDTQYF. CDR3 bases: TGTGCCAGCAGCCTGACTAGCGGGGGGGAAGGCACAGATACGCAGTATTTT.

This clone was picked up a small number of times. V and J are TRBV7-3 and TRBJ2-1; no reliable D call. CDR1 is SGHTA, CDR2 FQGTGA, per germline. Trimming pared 3 bases from V and 7 bases from J, leaving 19 bases between. CDR3 length equals 16 residues. CDR3 coding DNA: TGTGCCAGCAGCTTGAACCCTGGTGATCTGAGGAATGAGCAGTTCTTC. This sequence encodes CASSLNPGDLRNEQFF. The entire variable domain, with the rest obtained from reference TRBV7-3 and TRBJ2-1, is as follows: GAGVSQTPSNKVTEKGKYVELRCDPISGHTALYWYRQSLGQGPEFLIYFQGTGAADDSGLPNDRFFAVRPEGSVSTLKIQRTERGDSAVYLCASSLNPGDLRNEQFFGPGTRLTVL.

The genes are TRBV5-1 and TRBJ2-3, with 9 bases lining up with TRBD1. J lost 6 bases, V lost 4 bases, and 6 bases had no gene match. The CDR3 length is 14 residues. CDR1 and CDR2 (germline): SGHRS, YFSETQ. CDR3 sequence (DNA): TGCGCCAGCAGCAGAGAACAGGGGGCGGATACGCAGTATTTT. This gives the protein CASSREQGADTQYF.

The rearrangement joins TRBV6-6 to TRBJ2-3, with D perhaps TRBD1 (6 bases). Germline assignment: CDR1 MNHNY and CDR2 SVGAGI (reference sequence). The CDR3 runs 15 residues. Trimming removed 6 bases at V and 0 bases at J, with 13 bases between. CDR3 DNA sequence: TGTGCCAGCAGCCGGGACACCCGTAGCACAGATACGCAGTATTTT. It yields the protein CASSRDTRSTDTQYF.

This clone has a handful of counts. CDR3 sequence: CSVGGGTGGQETQYF. The CDR3 DNA follows: TGCAGCGTTGGGGGGGGGACGGGGGGCCAGGAGACCCAGTACTTC. The chain couples TRBV29-1 to TRBJ2-5, with TRBD2 as a possible D gene (7 bases). The CDR3 extends over 15 amino acids. CDR1 is SQVTM and CDR2 is ANQGSEA in the germline V gene. V was trimmed by 4 bases and J by 5 bases, leaving 20 bases between them.

The CDR3 spells CASSERGHVSNQPQHF. CDR3 in DNA: TGTGCCAGCAGTGAAAGGGGACATGTTAGCAATCAGCCCCAGCATTTT. The rearrangement joins TRBV2 to TRBJ1-5, with D possibly matching TRBD1 (6 bases). This CDR3 has 16 residues. The germline V gene encodes CDR1 SNHLY and CDR2 FYNNEI. V was shortened by 2 bases and J by 0 bases, with 11 bases between the two germline ends.

The rearrangement uses TRBV5-1 and TRBJ2-7; D might be TRBD1 (5 bases). Trimming removed 3 bases at V and 1 base at J, with 14 bases between. Looked up from germline, CDR1 is SGHRS and CDR2 is YFSETQ. CDR3 size: 15 residues. In DNA form, the CDR3 reads TGCGCCAGCAGCTCCCTGACGACAGCATCCTACGAGCAGTACTTC. Protein sequence: CASSSLTTASYEQYF. Together with reference TRBV5-1 and TRBJ2-7, the CDR3 gives the full variable domain: KAGVTQTPRYLIKTRGQQVTLSCSPISGHRSVSWYQQTPGQGLQFLFEYFSETQRNKGNFPGRFSGRQFSNSRSEMNVSTLELGDSALYLCASSSLTTASYEQYFGPGTRLTVT.

This clone showed up just a few times. The genes are TRBV27 and TRBJ2-5; D is perhaps TRBD1 (6 bases). Per germline, CDR1 MNHEY and CDR2 SMNVEV (reference sequence). With 0 bases removed from V and 5 bases from J, the gap between germline ends came to 16 bases. The CDR3 consists of 16 residues. The CDR3 coding sequence is TGTGCCAGCAGTTTATCCCTGGGGGCGAGGTTGGAGACCCAGTACTTC. It encodes CASSLSLGARLETQYF.

The chain employs TRBV10-3 and TRBJ1-1; unclear D gene. CDR1 and CDR2 (germline): ENHRY, SYGVKD. The V end was cut by 10 bases, the J end by 1 base, with 4 bases between. The CDR3 contains 10 residues. The CDR3 protein is CATGNTEAFF. CDR3 nucleotides: TGTGCCACCGGGAACACTGAAGCTTTCTTT.

The rearrangement uses TRBV12-5 and TRBJ1-3, with 11 bases identical to TRBD1. Germline-derived CDR1 and CDR2 are LGHNT and FRNRAP. The CDR3 sequence is 18 residues long. J lost 3 bases, V lost 0 bases, and 7 bases had no gene match. CDR3 amino acids: CASGLVLGGQGVGNTIYF. The CDR3 DNA reads TGTGCTAGTGGTTTGGTCCTAGGGGGACAGGGGGTTGGAAACACCATATATTTT.

This chain joins TRBV4-1 and TRBJ1-5, with D perhaps TRBD1 (6 bases). Trimming removed 4 bases from V and 4 bases from J, with 17 bases in between. Germline CDR1 MGHRA, CDR2 YSYEKL. The CDR3 consists of 16 residues. The DNA of the CDR3 is TGCGCCAGCAGCCCCACAACAGGACAGAGAAATCAGCCCCAGCATTTT. Protein product: CASSPTTGQRNQPQHF.

The chain joins TRBV30 to TRBJ1-2; 7 positions agree with TRBD1. CDR3 length: 14 amino acids. The ends lost 3 bases at V and 4 bases at J; junction bases unmatched: 8. Per the germline V gene, CDR1 is GTSNPN and CDR2 is SVGIG (reference sequence). This CDR3 reads CAWSITGQIYGYTF. The CDR3 bases are TGTGCCTGGAGCATCACGGGACAGATCTATGGCTACACCTTC. The complete variable domain, with remaining parts taken from reference TRBV30 and TRBJ1-2, reads SQTIHQWPATLVQPVGSPLSLECTVEGTSNPNLYWYRQAAGRGLQLLFYSVGIGQISSEVPQNLSASRPQDRQFILSSKKLLLSDSGFYLCAWSITGQIYGYTFGSGTRLTVV.

This rearrangement joins TRBV6-6 to TRBJ1-4; D might be TRBD1 (5 bases). Trimming pared 2 bases from V and 5 bases from J, leaving 12 bases between. Per germline, CDR1 MNHNY and CDR2 SVGAGI (reference sequence). This CDR3 contains 15 residues. In nucleotides, the CDR3 is TGTGCCAGCAGTTACCCGCCCCGACAGAATGAAAAACTGTTTTTT. Residues: CASSYPPRQNEKLFF.

The chain is built from TRBV4-3 and TRBJ1-2; D perhaps matches TRBD1 (5 bases). The V gene lost 0 bases and the J gene lost 4 bases, with 18 bases spanning the gap. CDR1 is LGHNA, CDR2 YSLEER, per germline. The CDR3 runs to 17 residues. CDR3 sequence: CASSQERRGGTFYGYTF. The CDR3 coding sequence is TGCGCCAGCAGCCAAGAGAGGCGTGGGGGGACTTTCTATGGCTACACCTTC.

With regard to this clone: This sample also contains other DNA sequences that code for the same CDR3. The chain carries TRBV7-9 and TRBJ2-3, with 7 positions matching TRBD2. The J segment lost 6 bases and the V segment lost 0 bases, leaving 0 bases of the junction unmatched. The germline V gene has CDR1 SEHNR and CDR2 FQNEAQ (reference sequence). The CDR3 runs 13 residues. Here the CDR3 reads CASSLARGDTQYF. CDR3 DNA: TGTGCCAGCAGCTTAGCGCGGGGGGATACGCAGTATTTT.

This clone was picked up a small number of times. The CDR3 end shows no conserved phenylalanine or tryptophan, and so a read error is likely. The DNA is left out, because the CDR3 cannot be placed on it with certainty; the CDR3 is given as TCRdb lists it. The rearrangement links TRBV27 to TRBJ2-7; the DNA was not compared with TRBD1, the D call given in the table. Germline V gives CDR1 MNHEY, CDR2 SMNVEV (reference sequence). The CDR3 has 13 residues if both end residues are counted. The CDR3: CASSLSQQGPLSI.

The CDR3 reads CASSEDRDFLTF. The CDR3 coding sequence is TGTGCCAGCAGTGAAGACAGGGATTTTCTAACCTTC. J is TRBJ1-2 and V is TRBV2, with TRBD1 as a possible D gene (6 bases). The CDR3 covers 12 residues. The V end lost 1 base, the J end lost 14 bases, and 14 bases lay between the germline ends. Germline CDR1 reads SNHLY; CDR2 reads FYNNEI.

Worth noting for this clone: At one boundary the junction diverges from the germline segment, which might be a read error. The rearrangement uses TRBV30 and TRBJ1-2, with a possible D match to TRBD1 (6 bases). The CDR3 has 12 amino acids. Germline V gene lookup returns CDR1 GTSNPN and CDR2 SVGIG (reference sequence). CDR3 coding DNA: TGTGCCTGCCCTCAGGGGAACTATGGCTACCCCTTC. Translated: CACPQGNYGYPF.

This clone has just a few counts. CDR3 protein: CASSLISFGQSGNTIYF. The CDR3 DNA follows: TGTGCCAGCAGTTTAATAAGTTTTGGACAGTCTGGAAACACCATATATTTT. The J gene is TRBJ1-3, the V gene TRBV28; D possibly corresponds to TRBD1 (6 bases). The V end lost 2 bases, the J end lost 1 base, and 15 bases lay between the germline ends. Per germline, CDR1 MDHEN and CDR2 SYDVKM. CDR3 length equals 17 residues.